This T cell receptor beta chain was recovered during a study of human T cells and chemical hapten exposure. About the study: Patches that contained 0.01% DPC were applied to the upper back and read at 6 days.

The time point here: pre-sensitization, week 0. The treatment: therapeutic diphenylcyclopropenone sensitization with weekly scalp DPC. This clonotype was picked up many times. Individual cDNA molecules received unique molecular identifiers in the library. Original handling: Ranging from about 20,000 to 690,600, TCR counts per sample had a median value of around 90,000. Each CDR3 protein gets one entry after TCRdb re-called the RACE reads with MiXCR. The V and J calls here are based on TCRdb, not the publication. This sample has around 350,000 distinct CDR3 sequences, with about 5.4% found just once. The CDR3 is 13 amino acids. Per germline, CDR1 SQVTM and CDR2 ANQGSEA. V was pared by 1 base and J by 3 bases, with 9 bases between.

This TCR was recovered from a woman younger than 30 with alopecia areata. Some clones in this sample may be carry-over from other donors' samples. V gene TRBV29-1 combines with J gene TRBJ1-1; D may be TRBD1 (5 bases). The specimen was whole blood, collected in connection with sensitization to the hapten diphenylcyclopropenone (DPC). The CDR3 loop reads CSVEGGWDTEAFF. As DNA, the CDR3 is TGCAGCGTTGAAGGGGGGTGGGACACTGAAGCTTTCTTT.